This T cell receptor (beta chain) appears in the sequencing data of a study of response to subunit inactivated influenza vaccine. This CDR3 is 18 amino acids long. V shed 0 bases and J shed 4 bases, with 19 bases lying between them. MiXCR was run by TCRdb on the RT-PCR reads, yielding one entry per CDR3 protein. The sample has hundreds of thousands of distinct CDR3 sequences; around 13% are singletons. Study results and limitations: Authors proposed each seasonal influenza vaccination draws in few new T cells.

Concerning this clonotype: The antigen is not known.

The chain recombines TRBV12-3 or TRBV12-4 with TRBJ1-5; possible D gene TRBD1, 5 bases. The sequence was obtained from a man in his forties or fifties who received an inactivated influenza vaccine. This material consisted of PBMCs from blood, taken 35 to 45 days after vaccination. The CDR3 is CASSLALLFEGHNQPQHF. In DNA form, the CDR3 reads TGTGCCAGCAGTTTAGCGCTGTTGTTTGAGGGGCATAATCAGCCCCAGCATTTT.